Below, 27 T cell receptor beta chains from the same sample are listed, as sequenced in a study of vaccination and CD4 T cells after COVID-19 (dated by TCRdb to between 2021 and 2023). The label giving this sample's time point can be read as: late sampling 161 to 241 days after vaccination in a few convalescent patients. The library was made by PCR. Instrument used: Illumina iSeq 100. The public sequencing data were trimmed at Q25 with fastp and processed into clonotypes with MiXCR by TCRdb, which kept only in-frame beta chains. Entries are consolidated by CDR3 protein sequence, retaining the most common genes and DNA. The sample table holds about 40,000 distinct CDR3 sequences, of which around 35% were seen once. The leading ten clones occupy roughly 6.2% of the sample. The sample was CD4+ T cells from blood, taken about 7 months after SARS-CoV-2 vaccination. The source of these receptors is a human donor who had recovered from COVID-19.

This clonotype was observed a handful of times. The CDR3 DNA reads as TGCAGTGCTAGGGGGGGACCACCGTTCAATGAGCAGTTCTTC. This sequence encodes CSARGGPPFNEQFF. J is TRBJ2-1 and V is TRBV20-1, with D maybe TRBD2 (6 bases). V shed 3 bases and J shed 6 bases, with 15 bases lying between them. Germline CDR1 reads DFQATT; CDR2 reads SNEGSKA (reference sequence). CDR3 length: 14 residues.

This clonotype was picked up a small number of times. The genes are TRBV19 and TRBJ2-7, with D tentatively TRBD2 (6 bases). The CDR3 runs to 15 residues. Germline V gene lookup returns CDR1 LNHDA and CDR2 SQIVND (reference sequence). Trimming cost V 3 bases and J 2 bases, with 14 bases left between them. The CDR3 DNA reads TGTGCCAGTAGTATTTCCCGGGGGAGCGCCTACGAGCAGTACTTC. It codes for CASSISRGSAYEQYF.

This clonotype was recorded a few times. This chain joins TRBV10-3 and TRBJ2-1; 7 positions agree with TRBD1. The J segment lost 5 bases and the V segment lost 7 bases, leaving 8 bases of the junction unmatched. CDR3 size: 14 residues. Germline assignment: CDR1 ENHRY and CDR2 SYGVKD. DNA of the CDR3: TGTGCCATCAAACACAGGGACAGCAACAATGAGCAGTTCTTC. Amino acid sequence: CAIKHRDSNNEQFF.

The chain is built from TRBV4-1 and TRBJ1-1; possible D gene TRBD1, 5 bases. The CDR3 spans 16 residues. With 3 bases removed from V and 1 base from J, the gap between germline ends came to 15 bases. Germline CDR1 is MGHRA and CDR2 is YSYEKL. CDR3 coding DNA: TGCGCCAGCAGCCAGGTAGTAGCGGGGGGGAACACTGAAGCTTTCTTT. This codes for CASSQVVAGGNTEAFF.

This clonotype has more than one count but fewer than ten. The chain employs TRBV20-1 and TRBJ2-7; TRBD2 matches at 8 bases. Trimming took 2 bases from V and 2 from J; bases not matched to a gene: 5. The germline gives CDR1 DFQATT, CDR2 SNEGSKA (reference sequence). The CDR3 is made up of 14 amino acids. CDR3: CSARPSGSTYEQYF. For the CDR3, the DNA is TGCAGTGCTAGACCGAGCGGGAGTACCTACGAGCAGTACTTC.

This chain connects TRBV7-8 to TRBJ1-5; 8 bases are shared with TRBD1. The CDR3 length is 15 residues. The ends lost 3 bases at V and 6 bases at J; junction bases unmatched: 7. CDR1 is SGHVS and CDR2 is FQNEAQ in the germline V gene. The CDR3 DNA reads TGTGCCAGCAGCTTGGACAGGGTACTTTCTCAGCCCCAGCATTTT. Translated: CASSLDRVLSQPQHF.

The chain carries TRBV24-1 and TRBJ2-5; 9 bases are a match to TRBD2. V dropped 6 bases and J dropped 1; count of bases not matched to a gene: 11. Germline values: CDR1 KGHDR, CDR2 SFDVKD. The CDR3 length is 17 residues. CDR3 sequence reads: CATSIVSGGRAQETQYF. The DNA of the CDR3 is TGTGCCACCAGTATTGTGTCTGGCGGGAGGGCCCAAGAGACCCAGTACTTC.

The chain joins TRBV6-2 or TRBV6-3 to TRBJ2-2; D is uncertain. V was cut by 3 bases and J by 7 bases, with 3 bases left in between. The CDR3 contains 11 residues. Germline assignment: CDR1 MNHEY and CDR2 SVGEGT. The DNA for the CDR3 is TGTGCCAGCAGTTATTACGGGGAGCTGTTTTTT. Translated, it gives CASSYYGELFF.

The genes are TRBV4-1 and TRBJ1-2; D unclear. V was clipped by 0 bases and J by 4 bases, with 9 bases between them. This CDR3 comprises 14 residues. From germline, CDR1 is MGHRA and CDR2 YSYEKL. CDR3 sequence reads: CASSQDPGVYGYTF. CDR3 coding DNA: TGCGCCAGCAGCCAAGATCCTGGGGTCTATGGCTACACCTTC.

The rearrangement uses TRBV27 and TRBJ1-3; D is uncertain. The V gene's germline CDR1 is MNHEY and CDR2 SMNVEV (reference sequence). V lost 7 bases and J 0 bases, leaving 13 bases between the germline ends. The CDR3 extends over 15 amino acids. In DNA, the CDR3 is TGTGCCAGCACCCGTAGCCCCTCCTCTGGAAACACCATATATTTT. Translating gives CASTRSPSSGNTIYF.

This clonotype showed up just a few times. This rearrangement joins TRBV19 to TRBJ1-5; D remains unclear. Trimming pared 5 bases from V and 2 bases from J, leaving 10 bases between. Germline V lookup: CDR1 LNHDA, CDR2 SQIVND (reference sequence). The CDR3 runs 14 residues. As DNA, the CDR3 is TGTGCCAGTAGTCTCGGGTCCGGCAATCAGCCCCAGCATTTT. Its protein is CASSLGSGNQPQHF.

This chain connects TRBV5-1 to TRBJ2-2; the match to TRBD2 covers 8 bases. After removal of 4 bases from V and 2 bases from J, the junction contained 7 bases not matched to a gene. This CDR3 spans 16 amino acids. Per germline, CDR1 SGHRS and CDR2 YFSETQ. The CDR3 bases are TGCGCCAGCAGCCCGGGACTAGATAGAAACACCGGGGAGCTGTTTTTT. It codes for CASSPGLDRNTGELFF.

This clonotype showed up just a few times. This chain uses TRBV20-1 with TRBJ2-1; 8 positions match TRBD2. Germline CDR1 reads DFQATT; CDR2 reads SNEGSKA (reference sequence). The CDR3 length is 15 residues. V gave up 1 base and J gave up 2 bases; unmatched junction bases: 4. The CDR3 DNA is TGCAGTGCTAGAGGGACTAGCAGCCCCTACAATGAGCAGTTCTTC. Its protein is CSARGTSSPYNEQFF.

This clonotype was seen a few times. The chain recombines TRBV7-9 with TRBJ1-3, with D perhaps matching TRBD1 (5 bases). This CDR3 has 12 residues. Germline-derived CDR1 and CDR2 are SEHNR and FQNEAQ (reference sequence). With 5 bases removed from V and 6 bases from J, the gap between germline ends came to 8 bases. In nucleotides, the CDR3 is TGTGCCAGCAGCCAGACAGAAAACACCATATATTTT. Protein sequence: CASSQTENTIYF.

By share, this clonotype ranks as medium-sized (0.01 to 0.1%). This chain's CDR3 is CASSLNGGLTEAFF. The CDR3, as DNA: TGTGCCAGCAGCTTAAACGGGGGTCTCACTGAAGCTTTCTTT. The genes are TRBV7-3 and TRBJ1-1; possible D gene TRBD1, 5 bases. In germline, CDR1 is SGHTA, CDR2 FQGTGA. The V and J ends lost 1 base and 4 bases respectively, with 10 bases between them. The CDR3 runs to 14 residues.

The table lists this clonotype with a few counts. The CDR3 is CASSLAVQVGNTQYF. The CDR3 bases are TGTGCCAGCAGCTTAGCGGTCCAGGTTGGGAATACGCAGTATTTT. The chain links TRBV7-8 to TRBJ2-3; D not resolved. The length of the CDR3 is 15 residues. The V gene lost 0 bases and the J gene lost 7 bases, with 14 bases spanning the gap. Germline V gene lookup returns CDR1 SGHVS and CDR2 FQNEAQ.

This clonotype counts as medium-sized (0.01 to 0.1%). CDR3 protein: CASSLAQGGGYTF. For the CDR3, the DNA is TGTGCCAGCAGCTTAGCCCAGGGAGGTGGCTACACCTTC. The chain uses TRBV7-2 and TRBJ1-2; D perhaps matches TRBD1 (5 bases). Per the germline V gene, CDR1 is SGHTA and CDR2 is FQGNSA. V was cut by 0 bases and J by 7 bases, with 9 bases left in between. The CDR3 is made up of 13 amino acids.

The chain has TRBV2 and TRBJ1-1, with D unresolved. V lost 5 bases and J lost 7, with 8 bases in between. Looked up from germline, CDR1 is SNHLY and CDR2 is FYNNEI. This CDR3 has 11 amino acids. The CDR3 coding sequence is TGTGCCAGCAGTAGCAGACTTGAAGCTTTCTTT. This sequence encodes CASSSRLEAFF.

The sample holds a few counts of this clonotype. This chain links TRBV7-2 with TRBJ2-3, with D perhaps matching TRBD2 (5 bases). The CDR3 extends over 13 amino acids. Germline V gene data show CDR1 as SGHTA and CDR2 as FQGNSA. Trimming stripped 4 bases from V and 6 bases from J, with 11 bases between. CDR3 residues: CASSSILGDTQYF. The CDR3, as DNA: TGTGCCAGCAGCTCAATACTAGGCGATACGCAGTATTTT. Looking up the rest from reference TRBV7-2 and TRBJ2-3 gives the full variable domain: GAGVSQSPSNKVTEKGKDVELRCDPISGHTALYWYRQSLGQGLEFLIYFQGNSAPDKSGLPSDRFSAERTGGSVSTLTIQRTQQEDSAVYLCASSSILGDTQYFGPGTRLTVL.

The rearrangement joins TRBV6-1 to TRBJ1-5, with a possible D match to TRBD1 (6 bases). Germline V gives CDR1 MNHNS, CDR2 SASEGT. The CDR3 runs to 15 residues. Trimming took off 3 bases at V and 4 bases at J, with 13 bases between the two ends. CDR3 in amino acids: CASSEGGGGNQPQHF. The CDR3 coding sequence is TGTGCCAGCAGTGAGGGGGGCGGAGGGAATCAGCCCCAGCATTTT.

This clonotype came up a few times. This chain links TRBV24-1 with TRBJ2-1; D is ambiguous. V was clipped by 6 bases and J by 4 bases, with 9 bases between them. Germline CDR1 reads KGHDR; CDR2 reads SFDVKD. The CDR3 runs 13 residues. The CDR3 sequence is CATSPTAYNEQFF. The CDR3 DNA reads TGTGCCACCAGTCCAACAGCGTACAATGAGCAGTTCTTC.

V is TRBV7-6 and J is TRBJ2-1; TRBD2 agrees at 9 bases. The V segment lost 5 bases and the J segment 1 base; nucleotides outside the gene matches: 18. This CDR3 contains 20 residues. Germline lookup yields CDR1 SGHVS and CDR2 FNYEAQ. CDR3 sequence (DNA): TGTGCCAGCAGCCCCTCGCTCCCCCGTAGCGGGAGAGAATCCTACAATGAGCAGTTCTTC. Amino acid sequence: CASSPSLPRSGRESYNEQFF.

Only one count was recorded for this clonotype. The chain uses TRBV4-1 and TRBJ2-1; D gene unclear. From germline, CDR1 is MGHRA and CDR2 YSYEKL. Trimming took off 0 bases at V and 4 bases at J, with 4 bases between the two ends. This CDR3 contains 13 residues. For the CDR3, the DNA is TGCGCCAGCAGCCAAGATCCATACAATGAGCAGTTCTTC. It is translated as CASSQDPYNEQFF.

This sequence joins TRBV29-1 and TRBJ1-1; 7 bases fit TRBD1. J lost 1 base, V lost 7 bases, and 6 bases had no gene match. The germline gives CDR1 SQVTM, CDR2 ANQGSEA. The CDR3 length is 13 residues. The DNA of the CDR3 is TGCAGCGCACAGGGACAGACGAACACTGAAGCTTTCTTT. Translated, it gives CSAQGQTNTEAFF. The full variable domain, its missing parts supplied by reference TRBV29-1 and TRBJ1-1, is SAVISQKPSRDICQRGTSLTIQCQVDSQVTMMFWYRQQPGQSLTLIATANQGSEATYESGFVIDKFPISRPNLTFSTLTVSNMSPEDSSIYLCSAQGQTNTEAFFGQGTRLTVV.

There are a few counts of this clonotype. This chain links TRBV2 with TRBJ1-1; 9 nucleotides agree with TRBD1. The CDR3 is 13 residues long. The V gene's germline CDR1 is SNHLY and CDR2 FYNNEI. Losses at the gene ends were 4 bases for V and 7 bases for J; bases not matched to a gene: 4. CDR3 sequence reads: CASSATGGDEAFF. The CDR3 DNA reads TGTGCCAGCAGTGCTACAGGGGGCGATGAAGCTTTCTTT.

CDR3 bases: TGTGCCAGCAGTGGACTAGCGGGAGGCAATGAGCAGTTCTTC. Protein product: CASSGLAGGNEQFF. This chain links TRBV6-4 with TRBJ2-1; 13 nucleotides line up with TRBD2. The CDR3 loop spans 14 amino acids. J gave up 6 bases and V 4 bases, and 0 bases lay outside the gene matches. The germline gives CDR1 MRHNA, CDR2 SNTAGT.

The genes are TRBV5-1 and TRBJ2-3, with a weak D call TRBD2 (6 bases). The germline V and J ends were trimmed by 2 bases and 2 bases, with 12 bases remaining between them. The CDR3 is 15 amino acids. CDR1 and CDR2 (germline): SGHRS, YFSETQ. The CDR3 spells CASSFGLLPTDTQYF. CDR3 coding DNA: TGCGCCAGCAGCTTTGGACTACTTCCCACAGATACGCAGTATTTT.